The text below deals with one TCR beta chain. This sample was included in a study of shared T cell receptors in the human thymus. The method was immunoSEQ multiplex PCR; TCRdb's version includes in-frame clones alone and lacks a portion of them. The sample yields under 700,000 clones, about 80% seen once. The V segment lost 6 bases and the J segment 2 bases; nucleotides outside the gene matches: 18. The germline V gene encodes CDR1 MDHEN and CDR2 SYDVKM. There are 18 residues in the CDR3. The same sample was also used in a study of human thymus T cells. That source notes: There appeared to be biased usage of V and J genes in thymic and blood repertoires. Unrelated individuals were reported by related research to share highly overlapping thymic repertoires.

V and J are TRBV28 and TRBJ2-7; 8 bases map to TRBD1. The source material was thymocytes. The receptor comes from a boy under two years old with a congenital heart defect. As DNA, the CDR3 is TGTGCCAGCAGCCTAAGCCGGGACAGGTTTCCACTCACCTACGAGCAGTACTTC. Protein sequence: CASSLSRDRFPLTYEQYF.